The entry below gives a single TCR beta chain sequence along with its context. Antigen specificity is unknown. These data are taken from a study of cytomegalovirus exposure and HLA in healthy donors. J was trimmed by 3 bases and V by 5 bases; bases with no gene match: 18. The CDR3 spans 20 residues. Germline V CDR1 and CDR2: MDHEN, SYDVKM. Study results and caveats: TCR beta sequences numbering around 15,000 were associated with HLA alleles at 0.05 false discovery rate in a later analysis. Sequencing likely produced, as an artifact, a cluster of highly shared sequence variants. Later analysis reportedly placed an Asian-associated ancestry cluster below the roughly 680-donor mean in N-insertions.

Healthy donors of bone marrow made up the group. This PCR relied on a set of 60 Vbeta primers and 13 Jbeta primers. Clones were sequenced by immunoSEQ multiplex PCR, and TCRdb holds only the in-frame ones, with some missing. The data contain 120,000 or so clones, around 85% of them singletons. Sequenced: PBMCs. The receptor comes from a man between 25 and 39 years old in good health and CMV-seronegative. V and J are TRBV28 and TRBJ2-3; TRBD1 aligns across 12 bases. Here the CDR3 reads CASSVPGQGAPSVGTDTQYF. The CDR3 DNA is TGTGCCAGCAGTGTCCCGGGACAGGGGGCCCCTTCGGTGGGGACAGATACGCAGTATTTT.